Following are 5 T cell receptor beta chains from one sample sequenced in a study of CD8+CD57+ T cells in acquired aplastic anemia. TCR beta VDJ and CDR3 were profiled, and genomic DNA was the template. TCRdb analysed the reads with MiXCR anew, one entry per CDR3 protein. Here the sample spans hundreds of thousands of distinct CDR3 sequences, 65% to 80% being singletons. The specimen was sorted CD4+, CD8+, or CD8+CD57+ T cells (not recorded which) from PBMCs. These receptors were obtained from a human donor in good health, serving as a control.

This clonotype has a count of ten or more. The CDR3 nucleotides read TGTGCCAGCAGCCCAGGGACAGCCCTTGATCGGCCCCAGCATTTT. This translates into CASSPGTALDRPQHF. The rearrangement links TRBV12-3 or TRBV12-4 to TRBJ1-5; 7 positions agree with TRBD1. The junction had 14 bases not matched to a gene; V was cut back by 6 bases and J by 9 bases. CDR3 length equals 15 residues.

This rearrangement joins TRBV29-1 to TRBJ1-1; D is unresolved. The CDR3 sequence is 10 residues long. The V end lost 7 bases, the J end lost 1 base, and 4 bases lay between the germline ends. Germline loops: CDR1 SQVTM, CDR2 ANQGSEA. CDR3 DNA: TGCAGCGCCAAGAACACTGAAGCTTTCTTT. Protein: CSAKNTEAFF. The full variable domain, its missing parts supplied by reference TRBV29-1 and TRBJ1-1, is SAVISQKPSRDICQRGTSLTIQCQVDSQVTMMFWYRQQPGQSLTLIATANQGSEATYESGFVIDKFPISRPNLTFSTLTVSNMSPEDSSIYLCSAKNTEAFFGQGTRLTVV.

This clonotype was recorded many times. The genes are TRBV15 and TRBJ1-5, with 10 bases fitting TRBD1. The CDR3 has 15 amino acids. V was clipped by 2 bases and J by 5 bases; unmatched bases: 3. Germline-derived CDR1 and CDR2 are LNHNV and YYDKDF (reference sequence). Here the CDR3 reads CATSRTGQGDQPQHF. CDR3 DNA sequence: TGTGCCACCAGCAGAACCGGACAGGGGGATCAGCCCCAGCATTTT.

Turning to this clonotype: The germline gene is not matched at one end of the junction; a read error may be the cause. The rearrangement links TRBV9 to TRBJ2-3; weak D call: TRBD1 (5 bases). CDR1 is SGDLS and CDR2 is YYNGEE in the germline V gene. The CDR3 contains 14 residues. The DNA of the CDR3 is TGTGCCAGCAGCTCGGCTGGGCTGACAGCTACGAAGTATTTT. Amino acid sequence: CASSSAGLTATKYF.

The V gene is TRBV5-5, the J gene TRBJ2-7; D is ambiguous. The CDR3 is 15 residues long. Trimming shortened V by 1 base and J by 1 base, and 12 bases separated the two germline ends. CDR1 and CDR2 from the germline V gene are SGHKS and YYEKEE (reference sequence). The CDR3 region is CASSLNDPGSYEQYF. In DNA, the CDR3 is TGTGCCAGCAGCTTGAACGATCCAGGATCCTACGAGCAGTACTTC. The full variable domain, rest sourced from reference TRBV5-5 and TRBJ2-7, is DAGVTQSPTHLIKTRGQQVTLRCSPISGHKSVSWYQQVLGQGPQFIFQYYEKEERGRGNFPDRFSARQFPNYSSELNVNALLLGDSALYLCASSLNDPGSYEQYFGPGTRLTVT.